The clone carrying this T cell receptor beta chain was observed at least ten times. What it binds is not known. An end of the junction differs from the germline gene, which may be a read error. During its preparation, the TCRbeta library received unique molecular identifiers. Each CDR3 protein is one row after TCRdb ran MiXCR on the PCR reads. Found here are approximately 31,000 distinct CDR3 sequences, 5% to 7% of them singletons; the top ten hold roughly a quarter. The sample originates from a study of T-cell reconstitution after alpha-beta-depleted transplantation in children. The study, taken as a whole, reports: Reported findings indicate that, about two months after transplant, alpha-beta T cells came from several hundred expanded clones, which were derived from non-depleted graft cells.

Germline V CDR1 and CDR2: SGHRS, YFSETQ. This CDR3 comprises 11 residues. This TCR derives from a child less than two years old who had a stem cell transplant for acute myeloid leukemia, so the T cells may come from the graft donor. This material consisted of peripheral blood, taken 60 days after TCRalphabeta/CD19-depleted stem cell transplant. The chain links TRBV5-1 to TRBJ2-1; TRBD2 agrees at 8 bases. CDR3 DNA: TGCGCCAGCAGTCAAGCGGGAGTGGTGATATTC. This gives the protein CASSQAGVVIF. Drawing the rest from reference TRBV5-1 and TRBJ2-1, the complete variable domain is KAGVTQTPRYLIKTRGQQVTLSCSPISGHRSVSWYQQTPGQGLQFLFEYFSETQRNKGNFPGRFSGRQFSNSRSEMNVSTLELGDSALYLCASSQAGVVIFGPGTRLTVL.